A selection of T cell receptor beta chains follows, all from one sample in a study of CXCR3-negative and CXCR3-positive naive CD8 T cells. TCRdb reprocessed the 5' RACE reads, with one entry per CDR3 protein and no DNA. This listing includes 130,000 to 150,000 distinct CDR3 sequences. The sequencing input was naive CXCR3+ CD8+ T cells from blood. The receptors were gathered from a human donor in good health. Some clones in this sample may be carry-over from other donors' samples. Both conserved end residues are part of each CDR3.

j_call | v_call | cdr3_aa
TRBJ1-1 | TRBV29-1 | CSVVGTDTTTVEAFF
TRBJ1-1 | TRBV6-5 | CASRHGVGTEAFF
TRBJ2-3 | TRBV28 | CASSLRGANTDTQYF
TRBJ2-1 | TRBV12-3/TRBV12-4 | CASSLLLANIDEQFF
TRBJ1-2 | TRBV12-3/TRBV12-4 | CASTATQGAADGYTF
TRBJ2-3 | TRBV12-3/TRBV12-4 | CASSWASTDTQYF
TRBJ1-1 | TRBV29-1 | CSVAGAGGTEAFF
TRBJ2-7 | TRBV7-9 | CASSGGTGYPPSLYEQYF
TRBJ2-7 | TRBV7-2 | CASSPLAGGGGPQAEQYF
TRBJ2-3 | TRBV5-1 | CASSLEGGSTDTQYF